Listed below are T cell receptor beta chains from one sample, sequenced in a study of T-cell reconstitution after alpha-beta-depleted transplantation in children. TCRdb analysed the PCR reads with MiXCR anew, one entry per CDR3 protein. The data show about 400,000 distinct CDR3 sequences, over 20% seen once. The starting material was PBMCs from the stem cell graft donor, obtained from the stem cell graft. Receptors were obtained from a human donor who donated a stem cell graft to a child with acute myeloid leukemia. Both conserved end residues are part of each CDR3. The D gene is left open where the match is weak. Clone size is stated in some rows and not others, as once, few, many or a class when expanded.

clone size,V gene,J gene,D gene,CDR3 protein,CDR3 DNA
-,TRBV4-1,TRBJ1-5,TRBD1,CASSPGQPTGNQPQHF,TGCGCCAGCAGCCCGGGACAGCCCACTGGGAATCAGCCCCAGCATTTT
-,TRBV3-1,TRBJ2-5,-,CASSPGFGGTQYF,TGTGCCAGCAGCCCCGGGTTTGGTGGGACCCAGTACTTC
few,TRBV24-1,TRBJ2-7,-,CATSDSGARYEQYF,TGTGCCACCAGTGATTCGGGGGCGCGGTACGAGCAGTACTTC
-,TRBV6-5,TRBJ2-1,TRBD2,CASSIGTSLYNEQFF,TGTGCCAGCAGTATCGGGACTAGCTTGTACAATGAGCAGTTCTTC
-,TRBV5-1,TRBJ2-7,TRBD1,CASSVRDSNYEQYF,TGCGCCAGCAGCGTGAGGGACAGCAACTACGAGCAGTACTTC
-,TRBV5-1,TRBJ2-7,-,CASSQWTLYEQYF,TGCGCCAGCAGCCAATGGACACTGTACGAGCAGTACTTC
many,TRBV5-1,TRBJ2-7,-,CASRTDKGGEQYF,TGCGCCAGCAGAACGGACAAGGGGGGCGAGCAGTACTTC
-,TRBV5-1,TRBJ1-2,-,CASGRGNDYGYTF,TGCGCCAGCGGAAGGGGGAATGACTATGGCTACACCTTC
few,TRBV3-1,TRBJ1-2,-,CASSRRPHGYTF,TGTGCCAGCAGCCGACGTCCCCATGGCTACACCTTC
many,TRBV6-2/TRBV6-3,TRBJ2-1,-,CASTLASESYNEQFF,TGTGCCAGCACTTTAGCTAGCGAATCCTACAATGAGCAGTTCTTC
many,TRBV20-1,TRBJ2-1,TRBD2,CSASNPLAGGPPREDEQFF,TGCAGTGCTAGCAACCCGCTAGCGGGAGGCCCTCCCAGGGAGGATGAGCAGTTCTTC
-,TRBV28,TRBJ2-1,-,CASSFSRGFTRNEQFF,TGTGCCAGCAGTTTCTCGCGGGGTTTTACTCGGAATGAGCAGTTCTTC
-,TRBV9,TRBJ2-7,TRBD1,CASSGGQGTYEQYF,TGTGCCAGCAGCGGGGGACAGGGCACCTACGAGCAGTACTTC
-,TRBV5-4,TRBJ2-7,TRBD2,CASSSGTRFNEQYF,TGTGCCAGCAGCTCCGGGACTAGATTCAACGAGCAGTACTTC
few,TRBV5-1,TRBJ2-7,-,CASSLGEAALREQYF,TGCGCCAGCAGCTTGGGGGAGGCAGCACTACGAGAGCAGTACTTC
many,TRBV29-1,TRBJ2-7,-,CSALLRGYEQYF,TGCAGCGCCCTCCTACGGGGCTACGAGCAGTACTTC
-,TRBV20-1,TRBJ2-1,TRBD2,CSARIPGLEYNEQFF,TGCAGTGCCCGTATTCCGGGACTAGAGTACAATGAGCAGTTCTTC
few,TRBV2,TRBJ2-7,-,CASYRTGPSSYEQYF,TGTGCCAGCTATCGCACCGGGCCTAGCTCCTACGAGCAGTACTTC
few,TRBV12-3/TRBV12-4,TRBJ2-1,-,CASSPLRESPGFF,TGTGCCAGCAGTCCCCTCCGGGAGAGCCCGGGGTTCTTC
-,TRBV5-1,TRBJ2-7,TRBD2,CASSLEFRASGRSYEQYF,TGCGCCAGCAGCTTGGAATTCAGGGCTAGCGGGAGGTCCTACGAGCAGTACTTC